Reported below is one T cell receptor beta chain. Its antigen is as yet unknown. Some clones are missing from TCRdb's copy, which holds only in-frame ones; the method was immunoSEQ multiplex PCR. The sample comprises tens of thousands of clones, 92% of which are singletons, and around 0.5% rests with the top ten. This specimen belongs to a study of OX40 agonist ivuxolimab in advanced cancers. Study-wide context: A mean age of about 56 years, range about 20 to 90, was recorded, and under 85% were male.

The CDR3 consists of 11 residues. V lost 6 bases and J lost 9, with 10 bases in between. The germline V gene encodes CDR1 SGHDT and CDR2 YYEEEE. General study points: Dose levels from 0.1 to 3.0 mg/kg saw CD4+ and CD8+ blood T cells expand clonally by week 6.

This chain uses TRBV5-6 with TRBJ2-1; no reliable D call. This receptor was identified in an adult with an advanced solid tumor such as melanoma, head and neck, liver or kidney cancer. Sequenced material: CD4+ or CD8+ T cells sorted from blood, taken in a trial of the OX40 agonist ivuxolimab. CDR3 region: CASTLQSEQFF. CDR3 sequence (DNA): TGTGCCAGCACCCTCCAGAGTGAGCAGTTCTTC.